These 11 T cell receptor beta chains share one sample of origin, sequenced in a study of early stage breast cancer tumors. Only in-frame clones appear in the TCRdb table, and some are missing; sequencing was by immunoSEQ multiplex PCR. Of just over 50,000 clones listed, about three quarters were seen once; the top ten hold 3% to 3.5%. Sequencing used blood. Receptor source: a person in their 40s with breast cancer.

The V and J genes are TRBV6-1 and TRBJ2-2; no reliable D call. Germline CDR1 and CDR2: MNHNS and SASEGT. This CDR3 comprises 13 residues. V lost 4 bases, J lost 8 bases, and 11 bases lay in between. As DNA, the CDR3 is TGTGCCAGCAGTGCCCGACCTGGGGGGGAGCTGTTTTTT. Translating gives CASSARPGGELFF.

The chain employs TRBV4-1 and TRBJ2-7, with D unresolved. The V gene's germline CDR1 is MGHRA and CDR2 YSYEKL. With 1 base removed from V and 2 bases from J, the gap between germline ends came to 12 bases. This CDR3 is built from 15 residues. The CDR3 loop is CASSQAQFDTYEQYF. CDR3 DNA: TGCGCCAGCAGCCAAGCCCAGTTCGACACCTACGAGCAGTACTTC.

The chain links TRBV5-4 to TRBJ1-2, with TRBD1 matching 7 bases. The CDR3 has 14 amino acids. V was pared by 4 bases and J by 5 bases, with 8 bases of the junction left unmatched. The germline gives CDR1 SGHNT, CDR2 YYREEE (reference sequence). As DNA, the CDR3 is TGTGCCAGCAGCCCCGACAGGGTCGGATATGGCTACACCTTC. Amino acid sequence: CASSPDRVGYGYTF.

The chain is built from TRBV6-5 and TRBJ2-3, with D possibly being TRBD2 (5 bases). The CDR3 totals 14 residues. The V end was cut by 2 bases, the J end by 4 bases, with 10 bases between. Germline loops: CDR1 MNHEY, CDR2 SVGAGI. CDR3 nucleotide sequence: TGTGCCAGCAGTTACACAGAGGGAGCAGATACGCAGTATTTT. Translation: CASSYTEGADTQYF.

This chain links TRBV5-4 with TRBJ2-2; D gene unclear. V was shortened by 0 bases and J by 6 bases, with 12 bases between the two germline ends. This CDR3 region has 15 residues. The V gene's germline CDR1 is SGHNT and CDR2 YYREEE (reference sequence). The CDR3 bases are TGTGCCAGCAGCTTGGAGGTCCCAAGTCCCGGGGAGCTGTTTTTT. Protein sequence: CASSLEVPSPGELFF.

The V and J genes are TRBV4-2 and TRBJ2-4, with D maybe TRBD2 (5 bases). Germline CDR1 LGHNA, CDR2 YNFKEQ. CDR3 length: 14 residues. Trimming shortened V by 0 bases and J by 7 bases, and 10 bases separated the two germline ends. In DNA form, the CDR3 reads TGTGCCAGCAGCCAAGATCCGGGGAAGAACATTCAGTACTTC. Protein sequence: CASSQDPGKNIQYF.

The V gene is TRBV20-1, the J gene TRBJ2-7; possible D gene TRBD2, 6 bases. This CDR3 is built from 11 residues. Germline assignment: CDR1 DFQATT and CDR2 SNEGSKA (reference sequence). Trimming shortened V by 5 bases and J by 3 bases, and 8 bases separated the two germline ends. The CDR3 spells CSARRDYEQYF. As DNA, the CDR3 is TGCAGTGCTCGGAGGGACTACGAGCAGTACTTC.

V usage is TRBV6-4 and J usage is TRBJ2-1; TRBD2 agrees at 11 bases. Germline CDR1 is MRHNA and CDR2 is SNTAGT. This CDR3 has 16 residues. Losses at the gene ends were 4 bases for V and 5 bases for J; bases not matched to a gene: 7. CDR3 protein: CASSVTGTSGHNEQFF. CDR3 coding DNA: TGTGCCAGCAGTGTGACCGGGACTAGCGGCCACAATGAGCAGTTCTTC.

J is TRBJ2-5 and V is TRBV19, with TRBD2 as a possible D gene (6 bases). V gave up 7 bases and J gave up 0 bases, with 18 bases separating them. CDR1 is LNHDA, CDR2 SQIVND, per germline (reference sequence). This CDR3 has 16 residues. The CDR3 coding sequence is TGTGCCAGTACCACCTCCGGGGGTGGGTACCAAGAGACCCAGTACTTC. It encodes CASTTSGGGYQETQYF.

This chain joins TRBV5-1 and TRBJ1-3; 7 bases map to TRBD1. The CDR3 sequence is 14 residues long. V gave up 4 bases and J gave up 0 bases; unmatched junction bases: 1. The germline CDR1 and CDR2 sequences are SGHRS and YFSETQ. This chain's CDR3 is CASSRDSSGNTIYF. The CDR3 DNA sequence: TGCGCCAGCAGCAGGGACAGCTCTGGAAACACCATATATTTT.

The chain has TRBV6-1 and TRBJ2-7; D is possibly TRBD1 (5 bases). The CDR3 totals 13 residues. V was trimmed by 4 bases and J by 6 bases, leaving 13 bases between them. Per germline, CDR1 MNHNS and CDR2 SASEGT. DNA of the CDR3: TGTGCCAGCAGTGGAGGCAGGGTGTCCGAGCAGTACTTC. It codes for CASSGGRVSEQYF.